The next 21 T cell receptor beta chains were all read from a single sample in a study of blood T cell repertoires in COVID-19. Data came from immunoSEQ multiplex PCR; TCRdb stores just in-frame clones and leaves some out. The repertoire holds a few hundred thousand clones, with about 88% as singletons. The material sequenced was PBMCs or T cells enriched from blood (not recorded which). Receptor source: a woman aged 45-65 years who had recovered from COVID-19.

With respect to this clone: Other nucleotide sequences in the sample specify the same CDR3. The rearrangement links TRBV5-8 to TRBJ1-5, with 9 bases aligning to TRBD1. Germline CDR1 reads SGHTS; CDR2 reads YDEGEE. V was pared by 4 bases and J by 0 bases, with 5 bases of the junction left unmatched. CDR3 length: 16 amino acids. CDR3 loop: CASSPGTGNSNQPQHF. Written as DNA, the CDR3 is TGTGCCAGCAGCCCGGGGACAGGGAATAGCAATCAGCCCCAGCATTTT.

CDR3 DNA: TGCGCCAGTTCGAGCGGTGGAAGCTCCTACGAGCAGTACTTC. Translated: CASSSGGSSYEQYF. The chain couples TRBV10-1 to TRBJ2-7; perhaps TRBD2 as D (5 bases). Germline CDR1 WNHNN, CDR2 SYGVQD (reference sequence). V lost 9 bases and J lost 0, with 15 bases in between. The CDR3 is 14 amino acids.

The rearrangement joins TRBV7-8 to TRBJ2-7; TRBD1 might be the D (6 bases). Germline V gene sequence: CDR1 SGHVS, CDR2 FQNEAQ. V lost 5 bases to trimming and J lost 3 bases, with 20 bases between them. This CDR3 has 16 residues. The CDR3 spells CASSTIDRLKDYEQYF. In nucleotides, the CDR3 is TGTGCCAGCAGCACTATTGACAGGCTCAAAGACTACGAGCAGTACTTC.

The chain combines TRBV18 with TRBJ1-3; TRBD1 might be the D (6 bases). This CDR3 comprises 16 residues. Germline CDR1 is KGHSH and CDR2 is LQKENI. V was shortened by 4 bases and J by 6 bases, with 19 bases between the two germline ends. The CDR3 DNA follows: TGTGCCAGCTCACACCCCGGGACCTCAGGGGAAAACACCATATATTTT. Translating gives CASSHPGTSGENTIYF.

The chain joins TRBV2 to TRBJ1-2; D may be TRBD1 (6 bases). Germline assignment: CDR1 SNHLY and CDR2 FYNNEI. Trimming stripped 10 bases from V and 5 bases from J, with 20 bases between. The CDR3 has 14 amino acids. This chain's CDR3 is CATHSPDRIYGYTF. In DNA, the CDR3 is TGTGCCACCCACAGCCCTGACAGGATTTATGGCTACACCTTC.

The V gene is TRBV7-2, the J gene TRBJ1-3, with TRBD1 as a possible D gene (5 bases). The CDR3 is 17 amino acids. Per germline, CDR1 SGHTA and CDR2 FQGNSA. The V end was cut by 5 bases, the J end by 0 bases, with 17 bases between. DNA of the CDR3: TGTGCCAGCAGCCTTCACACAGGACGGTCCTCTGGAAACACCATATATTTT. Residues: CASSLHTGRSSGNTIYF. Combining the CDR3 with reference TRBV7-2 and TRBJ1-3 gives the whole variable domain GAGVSQSPSNKVTEKGKDVELRCDPISGHTALYWYRQSLGQGLEFLIYFQGNSAPDKSGLPSDRFSAERTGGSVSTLTIQRTQQEDSAVYLCASSLHTGRSSGNTIYFGEGSWLTVV.

The chain links TRBV5-4 to TRBJ1-6; no reliable D call. Germline CDR1 and CDR2: SGHNT and YYREEE (reference sequence). V lost 4 bases, J lost 7 bases, and 15 bases lay in between. This CDR3 is built from 15 residues. CDR3 in DNA: TGTGCCAGCAGCCCCGAGAATGTAAGAAATTCACCCCTCCACTTT. Translated, it gives CASSPENVRNSPLHF.

V is TRBV6-5 and J is TRBJ1-1; maybe TRBD1 (6 bases). CDR3 length equals 13 residues. Germline lookup yields CDR1 MNHEY and CDR2 SVGAGI. Trimming removed 6 bases at V and 4 bases at J, with 12 bases between. The CDR3 is CASSSQGPTEAFF. Here the CDR3 DNA reads TGTGCCAGCAGCTCACAGGGCCCCACTGAAGCTTTCTTT.

V and J are TRBV4-3 and TRBJ1-5; D possibly corresponds to TRBD1 (5 bases). The V end was cut by 0 bases, the J end by 0 bases, with 18 bases between. The V gene's germline CDR1 is LGHNA and CDR2 YSLEER. CDR3 length: 19 amino acids. CDR3 sequence: CASSQDRGGGGYSNQPQHF. The DNA for the CDR3 is TGCGCCAGCAGCCAAGATAGGGGAGGCGGCGGATATAGCAATCAGCCCCAGCATTTT.

V gene TRBV7-2 combines with J gene TRBJ1-5; D gene unclear. The germline V and J ends were trimmed by 5 bases and 4 bases, with 9 bases remaining between them. This CDR3 has 13 residues. Germline loops: CDR1 SGHTA, CDR2 FQGNSA. In DNA form, the CDR3 reads TGTGCCAGCAGCCCCCAGTGGAATCAGCCCCAGCATTTT. It is translated as CASSPQWNQPQHF.

The gene calls are TRBV19 and TRBJ1-2, with D possibly TRBD1 on 6 matching bases. The V end was cut by 10 bases, the J end by 3 bases, with 15 bases between. CDR3 length equals 13 residues. The germline CDR1 and CDR2 sequences are LNHDA and SQIVND (reference sequence). The CDR3 sequence: CATSRTAYYGYTF. CDR3 nucleotides: TGTGCCACATCCCGGACAGCCTACTATGGCTACACCTTC.

The gene calls are TRBV28 and TRBJ2-7, with a possible D match to TRBD1 (5 bases). V was clipped by 2 bases and J by 4 bases, with 12 bases between them. The CDR3 sequence is 14 residues long. From germline, CDR1 is MDHEN and CDR2 SYDVKM. CDR3 coding DNA: TGTGCCAGCAGTTTAGTGGGGCGTGCGTACGAGCAGTACTTC. Translation gives CASSLVGRAYEQYF. The full variable domain, its missing parts supplied by reference TRBV28 and TRBJ2-7, is DVKVTQSSRYLVKRTGEKVFLECVQDMDHENMFWYRQDPGLGLRLIYFSYDVKMKEKGDIPEGYSVSREKKERFSLILESASTNQTSMYLCASSLVGRAYEQYFGPGTRLTVT.

This clone was seen a single time. The chain uses TRBV18 and TRBJ2-5; TRBD1 might be the D (5 bases). Trimming removed 2 bases at V and 4 bases at J, with 8 bases between. In germline, CDR1 is KGHSH, CDR2 LQKENI. This CDR3 comprises 13 residues. CDR3 DNA sequence: TGTGCCAGCTCACCAGCAGGGCGAGAGACCCAGTACTTC. Translation gives CASSPAGRETQYF.

This clone was seen just once. The V call is TRBV27, the J call TRBJ2-7, with D maybe TRBD2 (5 bases). CDR1 MNHEY and CDR2 SMNVEV come from the germline V gene (reference sequence). The CDR3 totals 14 residues. The V end was cut by 0 bases, the J end by 6 bases, with 12 bases between. CDR3 nucleotides: TGTGCCAGCAGTTTATCAAGGGAGATCTTCGAGCAGTACTTC. This sequence encodes CASSLSREIFEQYF.

This clone was detected a few times. The rearrangement links TRBV11-2 to TRBJ2-2, with D perhaps matching TRBD1 (6 bases). The germline CDR1 and CDR2 sequences are SGHAT and FQNNGV. Trimming stripped 1 base from V and 6 bases from J, with 12 bases between. The length of the CDR3 is 15 residues. CDR3 region: CASSLGTGSPGELFF. The CDR3 DNA is TGTGCCAGCAGCTTAGGTACAGGGTCCCCCGGGGAGCTGTTTTTT.

The J gene is TRBJ2-7, the V gene TRBV18; 8 nucleotides line up with TRBD1. This CDR3 is 15 amino acids long. Trimming at V came to 3 bases and at J to 3 bases, leaving 7 bases not matched to a gene. CDR1 and CDR2 (germline): KGHSH, LQKENI. CDR3 DNA sequence: TGTGCCAGCTCACCTCGACAGGGGATAAGCTACGAGCAGTACTTC. This gives the protein CASSPRQGISYEQYF.

J is TRBJ2-1 and V is TRBV6-4; TRBD1 agrees at 8 bases. Trimming cost V 6 bases and J 8 bases; bases outside gene matches: 12. The CDR3 consists of 15 residues. Germline V gene data show CDR1 as MRHNA and CDR2 as SNTAGT. The CDR3 DNA is TGTGCCAGCAGAGAGGGACAGGCTAAAAGGGATGAGCAGTTCTTC. Protein: CASREGQAKRDEQFF.

V gene TRBV15 combines with J gene TRBJ1-2, with 7 bases aligning to TRBD1. The germline V gene encodes CDR1 LNHNV and CDR2 YYDKDF (reference sequence). V shed 0 bases, J shed 3 bases, and the junction held 4 bases outside the gene matches. This CDR3 spans 15 amino acids. In DNA form, the CDR3 reads TGTGCCACCAGCAGAGACAGGGGGGCGGACTATGGCTACACCTTC. This gives the protein CATSRDRGADYGYTF.

A single count supports this clone. The J gene is TRBJ1-4, the V gene TRBV14, with TRBD1 as a possible D gene (6 bases). CDR3 size: 15 residues. Germline loops: CDR1 SGHDN, CDR2 FVKESK. V was pared by 5 bases and J by 4 bases, with 14 bases between. The CDR3 DNA sequence: TGTGCCAGCAGCAGTCGGGGGGCCTATAATGAAAAACTGTTTTTT. Protein product: CASSSRGAYNEKLFF.

The rearrangement links TRBV18 to TRBJ2-6; D unresolved. V lost 0 bases and J 0 bases, leaving 3 bases between the germline ends. The CDR3 totals 15 residues. Germline V gene lookup returns CDR1 KGHSH and CDR2 LQKENI. The CDR3 is CASSPPGSGANVLTF. The CDR3 DNA is TGTGCCAGCTCACCACCCGGCTCTGGGGCCAACGTCCTGACTTTC.

The V call is TRBV9, the J call TRBJ1-2, with D unclear. V was trimmed by 0 bases and J by 4 bases, leaving 10 bases between them. CDR3 size: 14 residues. Germline CDR1 is SGDLS and CDR2 is YYNGEE. CDR3 DNA sequence: TGTGCCAGCAGCGTAGAGGGAGGAGCCTATGGCTACACCTTC. It is translated as CASSVEGGAYGYTF.